This T cell receptor (beta chain) was sequenced during a study of spatial heterogeneity in lung cancer. Study overall: The mean occurrence of each unique TCR and UMI combination in raw reads exceeded eight.

In this sample, this clonotype turned up many times. Time point indicated: sample taken at primary tumor resection. In each case, whole RNA from tumor, nontumor lung or frozen PBMC was sequenced unsorted. The approximately 67 donors had untreated early-stage non-small cell lung cancer. TCRdb processed the 5' RACE reads anew with MiXCR; each CDR3 protein has one entry. This table holds some 28,000 distinct CDR3 sequences, about 8.1% found once. Germline CDR1 and CDR2: MNHEY and SMNVEV (reference sequence). The CDR3 has 13 residues. Trimming removed 5 bases at V and 8 bases at J, with 15 bases between. The chain couples TRBV27 to TRBJ1-2; D remains unclear. The clonotype originates from a female donor with early-stage non-small cell lung cancer. This sample comprised PBMCs, obtained at surgery. CDR3 nucleotide sequence: TGTGCCAGCAGTCCCGGATTTATCGGGGGCTACACCTTC. It is translated as CASSPGFIGGYTF.